The source of this TCR beta chain is a study of blood T cell repertoires in COVID-19. Generated by immunoSEQ multiplex PCR, the TCRdb table keeps only in-frame clones and is missing some. This table has under 250,000 clones, about 88% appearing once. Germline V gene lookup returns CDR1 SEHNR and CDR2 FQNEAQ (reference sequence). V shed 2 bases, J shed 2 bases, and the junction held 12 bases outside the gene matches. This CDR3 has 17 amino acids. V is TRBV7-9 and J is TRBJ2-7; 7 bases align to TRBD1. This sequence originates from a man in his forties with acute or convalescent COVID-19. The sample comprised peripheral blood. CDR3 amino acids: CASSLTRQGRRPYEQYF. The CDR3 nucleotides are TGTGCCAGCAGCTTAACGCGACAGGGACGGCGCCCCTACGAGCAGTACTTC.